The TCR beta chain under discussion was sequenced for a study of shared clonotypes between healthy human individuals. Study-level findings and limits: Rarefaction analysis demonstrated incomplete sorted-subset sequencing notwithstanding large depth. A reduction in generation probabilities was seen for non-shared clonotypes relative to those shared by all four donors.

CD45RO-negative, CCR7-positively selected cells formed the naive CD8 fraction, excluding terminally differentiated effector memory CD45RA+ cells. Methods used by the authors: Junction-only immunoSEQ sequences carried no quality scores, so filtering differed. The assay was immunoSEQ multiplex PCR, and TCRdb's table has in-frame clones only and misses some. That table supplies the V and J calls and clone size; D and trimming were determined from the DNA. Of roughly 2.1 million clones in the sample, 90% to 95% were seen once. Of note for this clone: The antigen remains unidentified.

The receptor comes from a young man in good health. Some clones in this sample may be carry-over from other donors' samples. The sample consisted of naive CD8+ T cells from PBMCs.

The CDR3 loop reads CASSQDRGATEAFF. The CDR3 DNA is TGTGCCAGCAGCCAAGACAGGGGAGCCACTGAAGCTTTCTTT. The genes are TRBV9 and TRBJ1-1; 8 bases agree with TRBD1. CDR3 length: 14 amino acids. Germline loops: CDR1 SGDLS, CDR2 YYNGEE. V gave up 4 bases and J gave up 4 bases; unmatched junction bases: 6.